This T cell receptor (beta chain) was captured by sequencing in a study of shared clonotypes between healthy human individuals. Study outcomes and limitations: Estimated clonotype richness was generally higher in naive than memory subsets.

The CDR3 sequence is 13 residues long. Germline CDR1 reads SNHLY; CDR2 reads FYNNEI. V dropped 7 bases and J dropped 5 bases, with 11 bases sitting between them. From CD4+ cells came CD45RA+ naive and CD45RA-negative memory subsets. The assay was immunoSEQ multiplex PCR, and TCRdb's table has in-frame clones only and misses some. The sample records around 2.5 million clones, approximately 93% being singletons. Concerning this clone itself: The antigen remains undetermined.

V gene TRBV2 combines with J gene TRBJ2-2; D unresolved. This sequence originates from a man aged 18-30 years in good health. Some clones in this sample may be carry-over from other donors' samples. The specimen sequenced was naive CD4+ T cells from PBMCs. Described subset: CD45RA+ positively selected. Here the CDR3 DNA reads TGTGCCAGCAATCCCTCACTTACCGGGGAGCTGTTTTTT. Its translation is CASNPSLTGELFF.